This T cell receptor beta chain was retrieved from a study of molecular identifiers for immune sequencing clone quantification. Notes on the study in general: Identical TCR molecules sharing a barcode could underestimate highly expanded clone sizes.

The bulk TCR libraries were made with methods described before and with listed TCR primers. TCRdb analysed the PCR reads with MiXCR anew, one entry per CDR3 protein. The data hold hundreds of thousands of distinct CDR3 sequences, with just under 20% observed a single time. Naive CD8 libraries used 20,000 to 1,000,000 sorted cells and 10%, 30% or 50% RNA. Comments on this clonotype: Its target is unknown.

CDR3 length equals 16 residues. Germline lookup yields CDR1 SGDLS and CDR2 YYNGEE. Trimming took off 4 bases at V and 3 bases at J, with 19 bases between the two ends. The genes are TRBV9 and TRBJ1-1, with D perhaps TRBD1 (5 bases). Sequenced material: naive CD8+ T cells from blood, with Jurkat cell RNA spiked in. The subset was: FACS-sorted CD8+CD4-CCR7+CD45RA+ naive T cells. The TCR comes from a human donor in good health. Some libraries in this study had Jurkat cell RNA spiked in. The CDR3: CASSPRPGRMDTEAFF. DNA for the CDR3: TGTGCCAGCAGCCCTAGGCCAGGGAGGATGGACACTGAAGCTTTCTTT.